This section outlines one T cell receptor (beta chain) sequence together with its context. The data derive from a study of technical replicates of blood from a handful of donors. Sequencing used immunoSEQ multiplex PCR; TCRdb keeps in-frame clones, though not all of them. The sample holds about 68,000 clones; 95% to 97% are singletons and the top ten take approximately 0.25%. The length of the CDR3 is 16 residues. The V and J ends lost 2 bases and 4 bases, in that order; junction bases with no gene match: 12. Germline CDR1 GTSNPN, CDR2 SVGIG (reference sequence). Sequencing was carried out using T cells isolated from PBMCs. The J gene is TRBJ2-3, the V gene TRBV30; 7 bases align to TRBD1. This clonotype originated in a human donor in good health. CDR3 region: CAWSMRGRLTPDTQYF. The DNA for the CDR3 is TGTGCCTGGAGTATGAGGGGGCGGTTGACGCCAGATACGCAGTATTTT.